Each of the 31 T cell receptor beta chains below was sequenced from the same sample in a study of blood T cell repertoires in COVID-19. Produced via immunoSEQ multiplex PCR; TCRdb's table is partial and in-frame only. The repertoire includes approximately 150,000 clones, 80% to 85% of them detected once, and roughly 5% sits in the top ten. Material: PBMCs or T cells enriched from blood (not recorded which). All receptors come from a man aged 65 to 79 who had been exposed to COVID-19.

The gene calls are TRBV2 and TRBJ2-5; the D is unclear. Trimming removed 6 bases at V and 0 bases at J, with 5 bases between. The CDR3 spans 12 residues. Germline CDR1 SNHLY, CDR2 FYNNEI. The CDR3 loop is CASSAYQETQYF. The CDR3 DNA follows: TGTGCCAGCAGCGCGTACCAAGAGACCCAGTACTTC. The full variable domain, with the rest looked up from reference TRBV2 and TRBJ2-5, is EPEVTQTPSHQVTQMGQEVILRCVPISNHLYFYWYRQILGQKVEFLVSFYNNEISEKSEIFDDQFSVERPDGSNFTLKIRSTKLEDSAMYFCASSAYQETQYFGPGTRLLVL.

The V and J genes are TRBV28 and TRBJ2-5; tentative D call: TRBD2 (6 bases). Germline V gene lookup returns CDR1 MDHEN and CDR2 SYDVKM. The CDR3 sequence is 12 residues long. Trimming left V 5 bases short and J 7 bases short, with 11 bases between. CDR3 in DNA: TGTGCCAGCAGTCAGTCCGGGGGGACCCAGTACTTC. It codes for CASSQSGGTQYF.

The chain links TRBV28 to TRBJ1-5; D gene ambiguous. V gave up 3 bases and J gave up 6 bases, with 6 bases separating them. CDR1 and CDR2 from the germline V gene are MDHEN and SYDVKM. The CDR3 has 12 residues. CDR3 protein: CASSLVSQPQHF. In DNA form, the CDR3 reads TGTGCCAGCAGTTTGGTCAGTCAGCCCCAGCATTTT.

J is TRBJ1-3 and V is TRBV11-2; D gene uncertain. Germline-derived CDR1 and CDR2 are SGHAT and FQNNGV. This CDR3 contains 14 residues. Trimming left V 4 bases short and J 0 bases short, with 7 bases between. The CDR3 DNA sequence: TGTGCCAGCAGCTGGGCCAACTCTGGAAACACCATATATTTT. Protein sequence: CASSWANSGNTIYF.

The chain links TRBV24-1 to TRBJ1-5; a weak D match, TRBD1 (6 bases). The germline V gene has CDR1 KGHDR and CDR2 SFDVKD. Trimming removed 7 bases from V and 4 bases from J, with 7 bases in between. The CDR3 has 12 residues. DNA of the CDR3: TGTGCCACCAGCACAGGGAATCAGCCCCAGCATTTT. Protein product: CATSTGNQPQHF.

This chain connects TRBV19 to TRBJ2-1; D call uncertain. Germline loops: CDR1 LNHDA, CDR2 SQIVND (reference sequence). This CDR3 spans 14 amino acids. V lost 9 bases and J 7 bases, leaving 19 bases between the germline ends. CDR3 coding DNA: TGTGCCAGCCGCCCCCCGGGTCCTGGGAATGAGCAGTTCTTC. The encoded protein is CASRPPGPGNEQFF.

The rearrangement links TRBV28 to TRBJ1-2; weak D call: TRBD1 (6 bases). Trimming removed 4 bases at V and 0 bases at J, with 18 bases between. From germline, CDR1 is MDHEN and CDR2 SYDVKM. The CDR3 totals 17 residues. DNA for the CDR3: TGTGCCAGCAGTTCGGCGGGGGCGGGGACGTCTAACTATGGCTACACCTTC. Its protein product is CASSSAGAGTSNYGYTF.

The chain couples TRBV12-3 or TRBV12-4 to TRBJ2-1; a weak D match, TRBD1 (5 bases). V lost 3 bases and J 7 bases, leaving 10 bases between the germline ends. This CDR3 spans 13 amino acids. The CDR3, as DNA: TGTGCCAGCAGTTTCGGAAAGGGGAATGAGCAGTTCTTC. This sequence encodes CASSFGKGNEQFF.

The CDR3 nucleotides read TGTGCCTGGGGGACCGGGACAGGGGGAAATAATGAAAAACTGTTTTTT. It translates to CAWGTGTGGNNEKLFF. The chain employs TRBV30 and TRBJ1-4; 11 bases align to TRBD1. This CDR3 has 16 residues. Germline values: CDR1 GTSNPN, CDR2 SVGIG (reference sequence). The V segment lost 5 bases and the J segment 4 bases; nucleotides outside the gene matches: 9.

This chain links TRBV6-6 with TRBJ1-5; D remains unclear. This CDR3 contains 15 residues. Between the trimmed V and J ends, which lost 2 bases and 7 bases, there was a span of 15 bases. The germline gives CDR1 MNHNY, CDR2 SVGAGI (reference sequence). The CDR3 nucleotides are TGTGCCAGCAGTTACGCCGGGTCACCGGAGCAGCCCCAGCATTTT. Translating it yields CASSYAGSPEQPQHF.

The J gene is TRBJ2-7, the V gene TRBV18; D is possibly TRBD1 (6 bases). Germline loops: CDR1 KGHSH, CDR2 LQKENI. The CDR3 has 14 residues. V was trimmed by 1 base and J by 7 bases, leaving 14 bases between them. The CDR3 loop reads CASSPQDSSREQYF. Here the CDR3 DNA reads TGTGCCAGCTCACCACAGGACAGCTCAAGGGAGCAGTACTTC.

V gene TRBV11-3 combines with J gene TRBJ2-7; 13 nucleotides line up with TRBD2. This CDR3 spans 16 amino acids. Unmatched junction bases numbered 6, after V lost 5 bases and J lost 2 bases. Looked up from germline, CDR1 is SGHNT and CDR2 is YENEEA. The CDR3 protein is CASSATGTSGTYEQYF. As DNA, the CDR3 is TGTGCCAGCAGCGCCACCGGGACTAGCGGGACCTACGAGCAGTACTTC.

The rearrangement joins TRBV7-2 to TRBJ2-3, with 8 bases that match TRBD2. Germline values: CDR1 SGHTA, CDR2 FQGNSA. V shed 1 base, J shed 5 bases, and the junction held 11 bases outside the gene matches. This CDR3 is built from 17 residues. The CDR3 nucleotides are TGTGCCAGCAGCTTAGGGTTTTCTAGCGGGCGGGGAGATACGCAGTATTTT. This codes for CASSLGFSSGRGDTQYF.

The genes are TRBV5-4 and TRBJ2-1, with 9 nucleotides matching TRBD1. Trimming removed 4 bases from V and 7 bases from J; junction bases left unmatched: 6. CDR1 and CDR2 from the germline V gene are SGHNT and YYREEE (reference sequence). The CDR3 covers 14 residues. In nucleotides, the CDR3 is TGTGCCAGCAGCGAGGGGACAGGGAGGAATGAGCAGTTCTTC. It codes for CASSEGTGRNEQFF.

The chain recombines TRBV10-3 with TRBJ2-7; D unresolved. The CDR3 is 16 amino acids. V lost 0 bases and J 3 bases, leaving 15 bases between the germline ends. CDR1 is ENHRY and CDR2 is SYGVKD in the germline V gene. CDR3 nucleotide sequence: TGTGCCATCAGTGAGTCTCCACTCATCTCCGGCTACGAGCAGTACTTC. Its protein is CAISESPLISGYEQYF.

The rearrangement uses TRBV7-6 and TRBJ1-1, with 10 bases that match TRBD1. This CDR3 contains 16 residues. Germline loops: CDR1 SGHVS, CDR2 FNYEAQ. V shed 5 bases and J 3 bases; nucleotides not matched to a gene: 9. The CDR3 sequence: CASSPATDRGYTEAFF. The DNA of the CDR3 is TGTGCCAGCAGCCCGGCCACGGACAGGGGGTACACTGAAGCTTTCTTT.

V usage is TRBV3-1 (or the pseudogene TRBV3-2) and J usage is TRBJ1-2, with D hard to call. Germline CDR1 and CDR2: LGHDT and YNNKEL (reference sequence). The CDR3 sequence is 13 residues long. Trimming took off 1 base at V and 7 bases at J, with 10 bases between the two ends. CDR3 amino acids: CASSQGSGGGYTF. The DNA for the CDR3 is TGTGCCAGCAGCCAAGGATCAGGAGGTGGCTACACCTTC.

The chain is built from TRBV7-2 and TRBJ2-1; 8 nucleotides match TRBD2. With 2 bases clipped from V and 12 bases from J, the junction kept 6 bases outside the gene matches. This CDR3 is 13 amino acids long. In germline, CDR1 is SGHTA, CDR2 FQGNSA. CDR3 nucleotide sequence: TGTGCCAGCAGCTTAAGGCGGGAGGAGGGGCAGTTCTTC. Translated: CASSLRREEGQFF.

The chain combines TRBV3-1 (or the pseudogene TRBV3-2) with TRBJ1-2; D is ambiguous. V dropped 6 bases and J dropped 8 bases, with 13 bases sitting between them. Per the germline V gene, CDR1 is LGHDT and CDR2 is YNNKEL (reference sequence). CDR3 length: 12 amino acids. The CDR3, as DNA: TGTGCCAGCAGTGGGCGCCGTTGGGGCTACACCTTC. This encodes CASSGRRWGYTF.

The V gene is TRBV19, the J gene TRBJ1-1; 7 positions agree with TRBD1. The CDR3 is 12 residues long. From germline, CDR1 is LNHDA and CDR2 SQIVND (reference sequence). The trim removed 6 bases at V and 7 bases at J, leaving 5 bases unmatched. CDR3 sequence: CASSRGWDEAFF. CDR3 coding DNA: TGTGCCAGTAGCAGGGGGTGGGATGAAGCTTTCTTT.

V and J are TRBV25-1 and TRBJ2-1, with 7 bases fitting TRBD2. Germline values: CDR1 MGHDK, CDR2 SYGVNS. Germline trimming cut 6 bases from V and 6 bases from J; bases unmatched to any gene: 5. CDR3 length equals 13 residues. The CDR3 DNA sequence: TGTGCCAGCAGACTAGCGCCATCCAATGAGCAGTTCTTC. Translation: CASRLAPSNEQFF.

V and J are TRBV19 and TRBJ1-2; D is unclear. Germline V gene sequence: CDR1 LNHDA, CDR2 SQIVND (reference sequence). This CDR3 region has 11 residues. Trimming took off 3 bases at V and 5 bases at J, with 4 bases between the two ends. CDR3 bases: TGTGCCAGTAGTATCCAGTATGGCTACACCTTC. It translates to CASSIQYGYTF.

The rearrangement joins TRBV3-1 (or the pseudogene TRBV3-2) to TRBJ2-5; D gene unclear. The CDR3 is 11 amino acids. V gave up 6 bases and J gave up 7 bases, with 9 bases separating them. CDR1 is LGHDT, CDR2 YNNKEL, per germline (reference sequence). The chain's CDR3 is CASSDQATQYF. As DNA, the CDR3 is TGTGCCAGCAGTGACCAGGCGACCCAGTACTTC.

The chain couples TRBV5-1 to TRBJ2-7, with D possibly being TRBD2 (6 bases). This CDR3 contains 13 residues. The germline V gene has CDR1 SGHRS and CDR2 YFSETQ. V was shortened by 0 bases and J by 6 bases, with 10 bases between the two germline ends. The CDR3 reads CASSLELAREQYF. CDR3 bases: TGCGCCAGCAGCTTGGAACTAGCACGCGAGCAGTACTTC. Full variable domain (missing parts from reference TRBV5-1 and TRBJ2-7): KAGVTQTPRYLIKTRGQQVTLSCSPISGHRSVSWYQQTPGQGLQFLFEYFSETQRNKGNFPGRFSGRQFSNSRSEMNVSTLELGDSALYLCASSLELAREQYFGPGTRLTVT.

This chain connects TRBV6-5 to TRBJ2-7; 9 bases match TRBD1. Germline values: CDR1 MNHEY, CDR2 SVGAGI. V shed 7 bases, J shed 6 bases, and the junction held 10 bases outside the gene matches. The CDR3 has 14 amino acids. As DNA, the CDR3 is TGTGCCAGCAACTCAGGGACAGGGAGAGCCGAGCAGTACTTC. It yields the protein CASNSGTGRAEQYF.

This chain connects TRBV3-1 (or the pseudogene TRBV3-2) to TRBJ2-2; 8 nucleotides line up with TRBD1. CDR3 length: 16 amino acids. V was clipped by 4 bases and J by 7 bases; unmatched bases: 11. Germline V lookup: CDR1 LGHDT, CDR2 YNNKEL (reference sequence). CDR3 region: CASSRTGTGGYGELFF. For the CDR3, the DNA is TGTGCCAGCAGCCGCACCGGGACAGGAGGTTACGGGGAGCTGTTTTTT.

The chain recombines TRBV7-8 with TRBJ2-3; 13 positions match TRBD2. The trim removed 0 bases at V and 0 bases at J, leaving 9 bases unmatched. Looked up from germline, CDR1 is SGHVS and CDR2 is FQNEAQ. The CDR3 is 20 amino acids. CDR3 protein: CASSLATSGRSFISTDTQYF. The CDR3, as DNA: TGTGCCAGCAGCTTAGCGACTAGCGGGAGGTCCTTCATTAGCACAGATACGCAGTATTTT.

This chain joins TRBV7-9 and TRBJ1-1; D call uncertain. V gave up 4 bases and J gave up 6 bases, with 9 bases separating them. The CDR3 is made up of 12 amino acids. CDR1 and CDR2 from the germline V gene are SEHNR and FQNEAQ (reference sequence). The CDR3 protein is CASSYTWPEAFF. In DNA, the CDR3 is TGTGCCAGCAGCTATACATGGCCTGAAGCTTTCTTT.

The V call is TRBV29-1, the J call TRBJ1-2; a weak D match, TRBD1 (5 bases). The CDR3 is 11 amino acids. Trimming took off 6 bases at V and 7 bases at J, with 12 bases between the two ends. Germline assignment: CDR1 SQVTM and CDR2 ANQGSEA. In DNA, the CDR3 is TGCAGCGTCCCGGGGCGGGGTGGCTACACCTTC. The encoded protein is CSVPGRGGYTF. Combining the CDR3 with reference TRBV29-1 and TRBJ1-2 gives the whole variable domain SAVISQKPSRDICQRGTSLTIQCQVDSQVTMMFWYRQQPGQSLTLIATANQGSEATYESGFVIDKFPISRPNLTFSTLTVSNMSPEDSSIYLCSVPGRGGYTFGSGTRLTVV.

This clone was seen a handful of times. The chain is built from TRBV7-9 and TRBJ2-2; D possibly corresponds to TRBD1 (6 bases). The germline gives CDR1 SEHNR, CDR2 FQNEAQ (reference sequence). There are 12 residues in the CDR3. Deletions cut 5 bases from V and 8 bases from J, with 9 bases between. The CDR3 DNA follows: TGTGCCAGCAGCAACAGGGTAGGGGAGCTGTTTTTT. Protein sequence: CASSNRVGELFF.

Worth noting for this clone: A read error may account for a junction end that differs from germline. This chain connects TRBV12-3 or TRBV12-4 to TRBJ2-2; 10 positions match TRBD2. The CDR3 sequence is 11 residues long. The CDR3 loop is CASTELGTSVF. The CDR3 nucleotides read TGTGCCAGCACCGAGCTTGGGACTAGCGTTTTT.